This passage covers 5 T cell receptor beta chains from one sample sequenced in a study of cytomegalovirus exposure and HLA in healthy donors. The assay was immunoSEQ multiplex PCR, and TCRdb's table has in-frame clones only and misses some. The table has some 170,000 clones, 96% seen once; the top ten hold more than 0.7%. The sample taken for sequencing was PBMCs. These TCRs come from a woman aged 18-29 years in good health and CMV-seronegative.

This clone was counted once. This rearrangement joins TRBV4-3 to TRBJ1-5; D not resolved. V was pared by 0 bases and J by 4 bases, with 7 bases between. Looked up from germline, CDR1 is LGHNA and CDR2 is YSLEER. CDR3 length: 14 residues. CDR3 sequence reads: CASSQDLRNQPQHF. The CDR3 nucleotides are TGCGCCAGCAGCCAAGATTTACGGAATCAGCCCCAGCATTTT.

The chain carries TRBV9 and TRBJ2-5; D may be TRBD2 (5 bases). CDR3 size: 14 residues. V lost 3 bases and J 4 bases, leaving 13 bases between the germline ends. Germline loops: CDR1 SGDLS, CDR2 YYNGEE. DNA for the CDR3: TGTGCCAGCAGCGGGACTCGGTCGGGAGAGACCCAGTACTTC. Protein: CASSGTRSGETQYF.

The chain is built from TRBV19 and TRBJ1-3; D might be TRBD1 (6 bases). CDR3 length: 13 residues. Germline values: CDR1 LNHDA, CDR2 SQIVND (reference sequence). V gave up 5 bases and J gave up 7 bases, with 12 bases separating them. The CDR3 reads CASSVRTANTIYF. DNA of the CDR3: TGTGCCAGTAGTGTCCGGACAGCGAACACCATATATTTT.

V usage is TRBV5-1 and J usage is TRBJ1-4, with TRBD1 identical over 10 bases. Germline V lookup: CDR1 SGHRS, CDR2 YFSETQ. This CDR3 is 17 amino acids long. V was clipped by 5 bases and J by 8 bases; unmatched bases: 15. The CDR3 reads CASRPHGQGEIWEKLFF. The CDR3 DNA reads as TGCGCCAGCAGGCCACATGGACAGGGGGAGATTTGGGAAAAACTGTTTTTT.

CDR3 coding DNA: TGTGCCAGCAGACCCGGACAAGGCGGCTACACCTTC. Its protein product is CASRPGQGGYTF. The chain uses TRBV7-2 and TRBJ1-2, with D perhaps TRBD1 (5 bases). CDR1 and CDR2 from the germline V gene are SGHTA and FQGNSA. V gave up 6 bases and J gave up 8 bases, with 13 bases separating them. This CDR3 is 12 amino acids long.